The 31 T cell receptor beta chains presented below share a single source sample, sequenced in a study of cytomegalovirus exposure and HLA in healthy donors. Amplification used 60 Vbeta primers and 13 Jbeta primers. Repertoires were generated with immunoSEQ multiplex PCR, while TCRdb's copy carries only in-frame clones and drops some. The repertoire holds roughly 100,000 clones, with under 80% as singletons. The specimen was PBMCs. The receptors originated from a man aged 35 to 55 in good health and CMV-seronegative.

This chain connects TRBV18 to TRBJ1-1; 12 nucleotides align to TRBD1. The germline V gene has CDR1 KGHSH and CDR2 LQKENI. With V trimmed by 3 bases and J by 10 bases, 9 bases remained unmatched. This CDR3 spans 15 amino acids. The CDR3 bases are TGTGCCAGCTCACCGGGACAGGGGGCTTTGTGGGGAGCTTTCTTT. Its protein is CASSPGQGALWGAFF.

In this sample, this clone is medium-sized. The chain couples TRBV29-1 to TRBJ1-1, with D maybe TRBD1 (5 bases). Trimming pared 8 bases from V and 4 bases from J, leaving 17 bases between. From germline, CDR1 is SQVTM and CDR2 ANQGSEA. CDR3 size: 13 residues. The CDR3 sequence: CSTQIGEGTEAFF. The CDR3 DNA reads as TGCAGCACCCAGATAGGGGAGGGCACTGAAGCTTTCTTT.

This clone was observed a few times. V and J are TRBV10-1 and TRBJ1-5; D call uncertain. Germline CDR1 reads WNHNN; CDR2 reads SYGVQD (reference sequence). This CDR3 is built from 14 residues. V gave up 0 bases and J gave up 6 bases, with 9 bases separating them. In nucleotides, the CDR3 is TGCGCCAGCAGTGAGTCTGTGAGCGGTCAGCCCCAGCATTTT. It yields the protein CASSESVSGQPQHF.

This clone was seen a few times. The CDR3 coding sequence is TGTGCCAGCAGTTATTACGAGAGCTCCTACAATGAGCAGTTCTTC. Its protein is CASSYYESSYNEQFF. V and J are TRBV6-5 and TRBJ2-1; D gene unclear. The length of the CDR3 is 15 residues. Between the trimmed V and J ends, which lost 3 bases and 0 bases, there was a span of 9 bases. Germline-derived CDR1 and CDR2 are MNHEY and SVGAGI.

The CDR3 bases are TGTGCCAGCAGACTGGGCCCAAGCTCCTACGAGCAGTACTTC. Amino acid sequence: CASRLGPSSYEQYF. This rearrangement joins TRBV6-1 to TRBJ2-7; D remains unclear. The CDR3 has 14 residues. The V end lost 6 bases, the J end lost 0 bases, and 12 bases lay between the germline ends. CDR1 is MNHNS, CDR2 SASEGT, per germline.

This chain's CDR3 is CASSADRNYEQYF. The CDR3 DNA reads TGTGCCAGCTCAGCAGACAGGAACTACGAGCAGTACTTC. The rearrangement uses TRBV18 and TRBJ2-7; D perhaps matches TRBD1 (6 bases). Trimming removed 5 bases at V and 3 bases at J, with 11 bases between. The CDR3 has 13 residues. Germline CDR1 KGHSH, CDR2 LQKENI.

V usage is TRBV4-3 and J usage is TRBJ1-1; possible D gene TRBD1, 5 bases. With 0 bases removed from V and 4 bases from J, the gap between germline ends came to 15 bases. The CDR3 loop spans 16 amino acids. The germline CDR1 and CDR2 sequences are LGHNA and YSLEER. The CDR3 DNA is TGCGCCAGCAGCCAAGACGGCCCAAGGGGTGGCACTGAAGCTTTCTTT. This codes for CASSQDGPRGGTEAFF.

The chain is built from TRBV11-3 and TRBJ2-1, with TRBD2 matching over 8 bases. The ends lost 3 bases at V and 9 bases at J; junction bases unmatched: 10. Germline values: CDR1 SGHNT, CDR2 YENEEA. The CDR3 is 15 residues long. Here the CDR3 DNA reads TGTGCCAGCAGCTTCAATCCGGGAGGGCCTACTGAGCAGTTCTTC. Translation: CASSFNPGGPTEQFF.

The chain has TRBV18 and TRBJ2-5, with 8 bases identical to TRBD1. The CDR3 loop spans 16 amino acids. Per germline, CDR1 KGHSH and CDR2 LQKENI. V trimming: 0 bases; J trimming: 4 bases; junction bases outside the gene matches: 7. CDR3 region: CASSPPQGASGETQYF. Written as DNA, the CDR3 is TGTGCCAGCTCACCACCGCAGGGGGCGTCTGGAGAGACCCAGTACTTC. Looking up the rest from reference TRBV18 and TRBJ2-5 gives the full variable domain: NAGVMQNPRHLVRRRGQEARLRCSPMKGHSHVYWYRQLPEEGLKFMVYLQKENIIDESGMPKERFSAEFPKEGPSILRIQQVVRGDSAAYFCASSPPQGASGETQYFGPGTRLLVL.

This clone turned up a few times. The rearrangement joins TRBV2 to TRBJ1-6, with TRBD1 matching 7 bases. Trimming took 4 bases from V and 6 from J; bases not matched to a gene: 0. The CDR3 is made up of 13 amino acids. CDR1 and CDR2 (germline): SNHLY, FYNNEI. CDR3: CASSGQGNSPLHF. DNA of the CDR3: TGTGCCAGCAGTGGACAGGGTAATTCACCCCTCCACTTT.

The V gene is TRBV27, the J gene TRBJ1-5; possibly TRBD1 for D (6 bases). The CDR3 contains 17 residues. V lost 4 bases and J 6 bases, leaving 22 bases between the germline ends. Germline CDR1 and CDR2: MNHEY and SMNVEV (reference sequence). The CDR3, as DNA: TGTGCCAGCAGTTCCCGAAAAATCAACACAGGGATTCAGCCCCAGCATTTT. Its protein is CASSSRKINTGIQPQHF.

The CDR3 sequence is CASSYPLRTTYEQYF. The CDR3 region has the DNA TGTGCCAGCAGTTACCCACTCCGGACAACTTACGAGCAGTACTTC. V usage is TRBV6-8 and J usage is TRBJ2-5; maybe TRBD1 (5 bases). Judging by the DNA end, TRBJ2-7 fits better; the J call may be wrong. The germline CDR1 and CDR2 sequences are MNHGY and SAAAGT. CDR3 length: 15 amino acids.

The rearrangement joins TRBV9 to TRBJ2-3, with 9 bases that match TRBD1. The CDR3 sequence is 15 residues long. Germline CDR1 is SGDLS and CDR2 is YYNGEE. Germline trimming cut 3 bases from V and 4 bases from J; bases unmatched to any gene: 6. CDR3 nucleotides: TGTGCCAGCAGCGACGGACAGGGGAACGCAGATACGCAGTATTTT. Its protein product is CASSDGQGNADTQYF.

The rearrangement uses TRBV7-2 and TRBJ1-6, with 7 bases identical to TRBD1. Germline assignment: CDR1 SGHTA and CDR2 FQGNSA. This CDR3 is 14 amino acids long. V gave up 8 bases and J gave up 6 bases; unmatched junction bases: 7. The CDR3, as DNA: TGTGCCAGCGCTAAGGGACAGACTAATTCACCCCTCCACTTT. It encodes CASAKGQTNSPLHF.

This chain joins TRBV28 and TRBJ1-3; 7 bases align to TRBD1. With V trimmed by 8 bases and J by 0 bases, 4 bases remained unmatched. The germline CDR1 and CDR2 sequences are MDHEN and SYDVKM. The CDR3 extends over 14 amino acids. CDR3 DNA sequence: TGTGCCAGCCGACAGGGATTCTCTGGAAACACCATATATTTT. Amino acid sequence: CASRQGFSGNTIYF.

The rearrangement links TRBV6-5 to TRBJ1-1; unclear D gene. The germline CDR1 and CDR2 sequences are MNHEY and SVGAGI. V was pared by 2 bases and J by 4 bases, with 11 bases between. The CDR3 extends over 14 amino acids. Here the CDR3 reads CASSYPGGSTEAFF. The CDR3 nucleotides read TGTGCCAGCAGTTACCCGGGCGGGAGCACTGAAGCTTTCTTT.

The chain employs TRBV5-4 and TRBJ2-7, with a tentative D call TRBD2 (6 bases). Trimming took 0 bases from V and 2 from J, leaving 9 bases between them. Per the germline V gene, CDR1 is SGHNT and CDR2 is YYREEE (reference sequence). This CDR3 has 14 amino acids. The CDR3 loop is CASSLEASAYEQYF. The CDR3 bases are TGTGCCAGCAGCTTGGAGGCTAGCGCCTACGAGCAGTACTTC.

The V gene is TRBV9, the J gene TRBJ1-5; tentatively, D is TRBD1 (6 bases). Trimming stripped 0 bases from V and 6 bases from J, with 16 bases between. Germline CDR1 SGDLS, CDR2 YYNGEE. CDR3 size: 16 residues. In nucleotides, the CDR3 is TGTGCCAGCAGCGTAGTATCCAGGGAAGGGGGTCAGCCCCAGCATTTT. Translation: CASSVVSREGGQPQHF.

J is TRBJ1-5 and V is TRBV4-2; no definite D call. This CDR3 comprises 13 residues. The V gene lost 0 bases and the J gene lost 7 bases, with 7 bases spanning the gap. Germline-derived CDR1 and CDR2 are LGHNA and YNFKEQ. CDR3 sequence: CASSQDQLQPQHF. CDR3 nucleotides: TGTGCCAGCAGCCAAGATCAACTCCAGCCCCAGCATTTT.

The V call is TRBV6-5, the J call TRBJ2-1, with D perhaps TRBD1 (5 bases). CDR1 MNHEY and CDR2 SVGAGI come from the germline V gene. V lost 4 bases to trimming and J lost 3 bases, with 7 bases between them. The CDR3 length is 13 residues. CDR3 protein: CASSSGFYNEQFF. The CDR3 region has the DNA TGTGCCAGCAGTTCAGGGTTCTACAATGAGCAGTTCTTC.

The chain carries TRBV19 and TRBJ2-5, with a possible D match to TRBD1 (6 bases). Germline V gene lookup returns CDR1 LNHDA and CDR2 SQIVND (reference sequence). The CDR3 runs to 15 residues. V was shortened by 4 bases and J by 5 bases, with 17 bases between the two germline ends. The CDR3 spells CASSNYPGQQETQYF. The CDR3 coding sequence is TGTGCCAGTAGTAACTACCCCGGACAGCAGGAGACCCAGTACTTC.

There are a few counts of this clone. The chain links TRBV4-2 to TRBJ2-6, with 7 bases aligning to TRBD1. CDR3 length: 16 amino acids. Trimming cost V 0 bases and J 2 bases; bases outside gene matches: 1. The germline gives CDR1 LGHNA, CDR2 YNFKEQ. DNA of the CDR3: TGTGCCAGCAGCCAAGAAGGGGGCGCTGGGGCCAACGTCCTGACTTTC. Amino acids: CASSQEGGAGANVLTF.

A single count supports this clone. The V and J genes are TRBV7-9 and TRBJ2-3, with D uncertain. Germline V CDR1 and CDR2: SEHNR, FQNEAQ (reference sequence). The CDR3 is made up of 14 amino acids. With 1 base removed from V and 2 bases from J, the gap between germline ends came to 7 bases. CDR3 protein: CASSLGANTDTQYF. DNA of the CDR3: TGTGCCAGCAGCTTAGGGGCGAACACAGATACGCAGTATTTT.

This clone was observed once. The V and J genes are TRBV7-9 and TRBJ1-5; TRBD1 aligns across 10 bases. Per the germline V gene, CDR1 is SEHNR and CDR2 is FQNEAQ (reference sequence). The CDR3 covers 17 residues. Losses at the gene ends were 0 bases for V and 2 bases for J; bases not matched to a gene: 4. For the CDR3, the DNA is TGTGCCAGCAGCTTAGCTTCCGGGACAGGGGGCAATCAGCCCCAGCATTTT. This translates into CASSLASGTGGNQPQHF.

The J gene is TRBJ1-2, the V gene TRBV11-2; weak D call: TRBD1 (6 bases). V lost 5 bases to trimming and J lost 1 base, with 11 bases between them. CDR3 length equals 14 residues. Germline V gene data show CDR1 as SGHAT and CDR2 as FQNNGV. The CDR3 DNA follows: TGTGCCAGCAGCCGAACGGACAGTAACTATGGCTACACCTTC. Amino acids: CASSRTDSNYGYTF.

The sample holds a few counts of this clone. This chain connects TRBV5-1 to TRBJ2-5; the D is unclear. Gene TRBJ2-7 matches the end of the DNA better, so the J call may be wrong. The CDR3 totals 13 residues. Germline-derived CDR1 and CDR2 are SGHRS and YFSETQ. The CDR3 DNA reads TGCGCCAGCAGCCCTCACAGCTCCCCCGAGCAGTACTTC. The encoded protein is CASSPHSSPEQYF.

The J gene is TRBJ2-7, the V gene TRBV13, with 7 bases fitting TRBD2. Germline loops: CDR1 PRHDT, CDR2 FYEKMQ (reference sequence). Unmatched junction bases numbered 8, after V lost 5 bases and J lost 4 bases. This CDR3 region has 14 residues. CDR3 sequence reads: CASSPRAGVYEQYF. In DNA form, the CDR3 reads TGTGCCAGCAGCCCCCGGGCGGGAGTTTACGAGCAGTACTTC.

The rearrangement links TRBV18 to TRBJ1-5, with 9 positions matching TRBD1. Germline values: CDR1 KGHSH, CDR2 LQKENI. This CDR3 is 17 amino acids long. V dropped 4 bases and J dropped 2; count of bases not matched to a gene: 9. The CDR3 protein is CASSQSVTGGGNQPQHF. The CDR3 DNA reads as TGTGCCAGCTCACAAAGCGTGACAGGGGGGGGCAATCAGCCCCAGCATTTT.

V and J are TRBV6-6 and TRBJ1-4, with a tentative D call TRBD1 (5 bases). The CDR3 contains 14 residues. V lost 7 bases and J 8 bases, leaving 17 bases between the germline ends. Germline-derived CDR1 and CDR2 are MNHNY and SVGAGI (reference sequence). The CDR3 nucleotides are TGTGCCAGCAACGGAGGGGAGGACGGAGAAAAACTGTTTTTT. Translation: CASNGGEDGEKLFF.

This chain connects TRBV5-6 to TRBJ1-4, with D hard to call. The CDR3 has 14 residues. Per the germline V gene, CDR1 is SGHDT and CDR2 is YYEEEE. The V end lost 4 bases, the J end lost 4 bases, and 11 bases lay between the germline ends. Written as DNA, the CDR3 is TGTGCCAGCAGCATAAGGACTAATAATGAAAAACTGTTTTTT. This translates into CASSIRTNNEKLFF.

The rearrangement uses TRBV7-9 and TRBJ2-1; a weak D match, TRBD1 (5 bases). Germline-derived CDR1 and CDR2 are SEHNR and FQNEAQ (reference sequence). The CDR3 runs to 15 residues. Trimming took off 5 bases at V and 6 bases at J, with 17 bases between the two ends. The CDR3, as DNA: TGTGCCAGCAGCCCAAGGACATCTCCGGCCAATGAGCAGTTCTTC. Translation: CASSPRTSPANEQFF.